This T cell receptor (beta chain) was obtained from a study of blood T cell repertoires in COVID-19. Study-level information: The samples span acute and convalescent COVID-19 from the United States, Italy and Spain.

Everyone who took part was roughly 18 to 90 years old, and they came from about two dozen US areas. Germline CDR1 SGHKS, CDR2 YYEKEE (reference sequence). This CDR3 region has 15 residues. The V end was cut by 4 bases, the J end by 4 bases, with 15 bases between. As handled by the study authors: By means of reference gene primer amplification, nucleated cell counts were estimated. Repertoires were generated with immunoSEQ multiplex PCR, while TCRdb's copy carries only in-frame clones and drops some. V, J and clone size were drawn from that table, and D and trimming were deduced from the DNA. The sample lists hundreds of thousands of clones, 88% seen once, with around 1.2% in the top ten.

The TCR sequence derives from a middle-aged woman with acute COVID-19. The chain couples TRBV5-5 to TRBJ2-1; no definite D call. Sequenced material: PBMCs or T cells enriched from blood (not recorded which). In DNA, the CDR3 is TGTGCCAGCAGCCCCGTCCAGAATCCATACAATGAGCAGTTCTTC. This codes for CASSPVQNPYNEQFF.